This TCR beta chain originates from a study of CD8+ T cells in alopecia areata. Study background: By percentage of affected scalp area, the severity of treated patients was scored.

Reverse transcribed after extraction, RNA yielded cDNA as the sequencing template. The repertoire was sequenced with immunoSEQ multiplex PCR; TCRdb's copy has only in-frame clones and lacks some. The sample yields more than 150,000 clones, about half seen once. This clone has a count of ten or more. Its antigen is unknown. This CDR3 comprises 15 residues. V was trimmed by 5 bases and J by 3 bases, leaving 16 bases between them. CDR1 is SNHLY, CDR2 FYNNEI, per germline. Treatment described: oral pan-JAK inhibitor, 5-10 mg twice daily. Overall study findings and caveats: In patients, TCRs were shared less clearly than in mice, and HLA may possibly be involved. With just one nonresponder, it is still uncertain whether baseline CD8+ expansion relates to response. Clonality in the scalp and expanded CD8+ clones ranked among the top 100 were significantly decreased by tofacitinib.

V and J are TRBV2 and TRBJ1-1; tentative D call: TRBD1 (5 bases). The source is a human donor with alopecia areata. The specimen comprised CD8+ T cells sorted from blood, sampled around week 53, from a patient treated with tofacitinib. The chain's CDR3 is CASSPPPQGYTEAFF. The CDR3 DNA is TGTGCCAGCAGTCCTCCCCCCCAGGGTTACACTGAAGCTTTCTTT.